This T cell receptor (beta chain) was obtained from a study of molecular identifiers for immune sequencing clone quantification. Each CDR3 protein is one row after TCRdb ran MiXCR on the PCR reads. The table lists under 600,000 distinct CDR3 sequences, roughly a fifth of them singletons. A CD8+CD4-CCR7+CD45RA+ gate was used to sort naive CD8 T cells. The CDR3 contains 15 residues. The ends lost 0 bases at V and 2 bases at J; junction bases unmatched: 1. From germline, CDR1 is MNHEY and CDR2 SMNVEV (reference sequence). The TCR originated in a human donor in good health. Some libraries in this study had Jurkat cell RNA spiked in. The material sequenced was naive CD8+ T cells from blood, with Jurkat cell RNA spiked in. Subset defined: FACS-sorted CD8+CD4-CCR7+CD45RA+ naive T cells. This sequence joins TRBV27 and TRBJ1-3, with TRBD1 matching over 7 bases. The CDR3 protein is CASSLSQGPGNTIYF. As DNA, the CDR3 is TGTGCCAGCAGTTTATCACAGGGGCCTGGAAACACCATATATTTT.